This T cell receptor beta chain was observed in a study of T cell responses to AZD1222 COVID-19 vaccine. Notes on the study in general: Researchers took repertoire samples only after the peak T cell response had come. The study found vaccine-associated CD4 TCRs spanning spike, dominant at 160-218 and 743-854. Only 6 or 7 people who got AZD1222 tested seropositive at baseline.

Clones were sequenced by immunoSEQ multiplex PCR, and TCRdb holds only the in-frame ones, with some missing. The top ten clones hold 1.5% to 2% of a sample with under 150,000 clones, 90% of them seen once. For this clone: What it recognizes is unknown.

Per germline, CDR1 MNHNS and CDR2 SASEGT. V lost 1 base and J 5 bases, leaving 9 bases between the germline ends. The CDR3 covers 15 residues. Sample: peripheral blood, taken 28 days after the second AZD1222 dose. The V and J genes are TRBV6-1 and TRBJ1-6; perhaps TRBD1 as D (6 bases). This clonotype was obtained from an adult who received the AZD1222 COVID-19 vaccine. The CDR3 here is CASSEGSGDNSPLHF. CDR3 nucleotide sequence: TGTGCCAGCAGTGAAGGCTCAGGGGATAATTCACCCCTCCACTTT.